Following are 24 T cell receptor beta chains from one sample sequenced in a study of identical twins. MiXCR was run by TCRdb on the 5' RACE reads, yielding one entry per CDR3 protein. The table lists over 600,000 distinct CDR3 sequences, 21% of them singletons. Another study also made use of these data, one on T cells expressing NK-cell markers.

The sequencing sample was made of PBMCs. Receptors originate from a woman aged 18-29 years in good health.

The table lists this clonotype with a few counts. J is TRBJ1-6 and V is TRBV12-5; D is unresolved. V was shortened by 3 bases and J by 9 bases, with 15 bases between the two germline ends. Germline CDR1 reads LGHNT; CDR2 reads FRNRAP. The CDR3 covers 15 residues. In nucleotides, the CDR3 is TGTGCTAGTGGTTTAGGGCCGGGAACGGGTTCACCCCTCCACTTT. Protein: CASGLGPGTGSPLHF. Using reference TRBV12-5 and TRBJ1-6 for the parts outside the CDR3, the full variable domain is DARVTQTPRHKVTEMGQEVTMRCQPILGHNTVFWYRQTMMQGLELLAYFRNRAPLDDSGMPKDRFSAEMPDATLATLKIQPSEPRDSAVYFCASGLGPGTGSPLHFGNGTRLTVT.

This clonotype has just a few counts. The chain combines TRBV27 with TRBJ2-5; TRBD2 agrees at 9 bases. V was pared by 2 bases and J by 5 bases, with 18 bases of the junction left unmatched. The CDR3 consists of 19 residues. Germline-derived CDR1 and CDR2 are MNHEY and SMNVEV (reference sequence). The CDR3 DNA sequence: TGTGCCAGCAGTTTAACGCGACGTCTTGGCGGGAGGGGAATGGAGACCCAGTACTTC. This sequence encodes CASSLTRRLGGRGMETQYF.

This clonotype was picked up a small number of times. J is TRBJ2-3 and V is TRBV9, with D possibly TRBD2 on 6 matching bases. Trimming took 2 bases from V and 2 from J, leaving 36 bases between them. The length of the CDR3 is 23 residues. The V gene's germline CDR1 is SGDLS and CDR2 YYNGEE. This chain's CDR3 is CASSVRSPHHFTSSPLFTDTQYF. CDR3 DNA: TGTGCCAGCAGCGTTCGGAGCCCTCACCATTTTACTAGCTCCCCTTTATTCACAGATACGCAGTATTTT.

This clonotype showed up just a few times. The V and J genes are TRBV20-1 and TRBJ2-4; weak D call: TRBD2 (5 bases). Germline CDR1 DFQATT, CDR2 SNEGSKA (reference sequence). The CDR3 length is 13 residues. V was trimmed by 3 bases and J by 7 bases, leaving 13 bases between them. The CDR3 DNA is TGCAGTGCTAGGGGTCCGGGGTGGAACATTCAGTACTTC. It encodes CSARGPGWNIQYF.

This clonotype came up a few times. The rearrangement uses TRBV7-6 and TRBJ2-3; a weak D match, TRBD2 (5 bases). The CDR3 runs to 15 residues. V shed 4 bases and J shed 6 bases, with 17 bases lying between them. Germline lookup yields CDR1 SGHVS and CDR2 FNYEAQ. The CDR3 region has the DNA TGTGCCAGCAGCTCTACCGGTCTCCCGGGGGATACGCAGTATTTT. It is translated as CASSSTGLPGDTQYF. Drawing the rest from reference TRBV7-6 and TRBJ2-3, the complete variable domain is GAGVSQSPRYKVTKRGQDVALRCDPISGHVSLYWYRQALGQGPEFLTYFNYEAQQDKSGLPNDRFSAERPEGSISTLTIQRTEQRDSAMYRCASSSTGLPGDTQYFGPGTRLTVL.

The chain is built from TRBV5-1 and TRBJ2-5; D is tentatively TRBD1 or TRBD2 (5 bases each). Per germline, CDR1 SGHRS and CDR2 YFSETQ. V was shortened by 0 bases and J by 0 bases, with 15 bases between the two germline ends. This CDR3 is built from 17 residues. CDR3 sequence: CASSLEVGGLYQETQYF. CDR3 DNA sequence: TGCGCCAGCAGCTTGGAGGTTGGGGGTCTCTACCAAGAGACCCAGTACTTC.

This CDR3 is CASSLPRQVFDGTQYF. The DNA of the CDR3 is TGCGCCAGCAGCTTGCCGAGACAGGTGTTCGATGGGACCCAGTACTTC. This chain links TRBV5-1 with TRBJ2-5; the D gene is possibly TRBD1 (6 bases). The V gene lost 1 base and the J gene lost 7 bases, with 20 bases spanning the gap. The CDR3 has 16 residues. CDR1 and CDR2 (germline): SGHRS, YFSETQ.

This clonotype was seen a handful of times. This chain uses TRBV10-3 with TRBJ2-3; D is perhaps TRBD2 (6 bases). Per germline, CDR1 ENHRY and CDR2 SYGVKD. V was pared by 4 bases and J by 5 bases, with 10 bases between. This CDR3 contains 13 residues. Here the CDR3 reads CAISVEGRDTQYF. DNA for the CDR3: TGTGCCATCAGTGTGGAGGGCCGAGATACGCAGTATTTT.

The chain employs TRBV20-1 and TRBJ2-3, with D perhaps TRBD1 (5 bases). The germline CDR1 and CDR2 sequences are DFQATT and SNEGSKA (reference sequence). V shed 0 bases and J shed 2 bases, with 18 bases lying between them. The CDR3 has 17 residues. The CDR3 sequence is CSARDGVRAPSTDTQYF. CDR3 bases: TGCAGTGCTAGAGATGGGGTCAGGGCCCCTTCCACAGATACGCAGTATTTT.

This chain uses TRBV27 with TRBJ2-7; D gene ambiguous. Between the trimmed V and J ends, which lost 4 bases and 5 bases, there was a span of 15 bases. CDR1 MNHEY and CDR2 SMNVEV come from the germline V gene (reference sequence). The CDR3 is made up of 14 amino acids. This CDR3 reads CASSSYTRSDEQYF. In DNA form, the CDR3 reads TGTGCCAGCAGTTCGTACACCCGCTCGGACGAGCAGTACTTC.

The gene calls are TRBV6-5 and TRBJ1-5; D is unclear. Per the germline V gene, CDR1 is MNHEY and CDR2 is SVGAGI. V was pared by 0 bases and J by 6 bases, with 18 bases between. This CDR3 is 17 amino acids long. CDR3 nucleotides: TGTGCCAGCAGTTACTCCGCTTCAGCCCAAGCGGCTCAGCCCCAGCATTTT. Translated, it gives CASSYSASAQAAQPQHF.

This chain joins TRBV5-6 and TRBJ1-2; D uncertain. The CDR3 extends over 15 amino acids. V gave up 1 base and J gave up 4 bases, with 14 bases separating them. Germline CDR1 reads SGHDT; CDR2 reads YYEEEE. CDR3 sequence (DNA): TGTGCCAGCAGCTTGTCGGCGGGGATTGTCTATGGCTACACCTTC. This translates into CASSLSAGIVYGYTF.

The chain joins TRBV20-1 to TRBJ1-5; D is uncertain. The CDR3 covers 13 residues. Germline CDR1 and CDR2: DFQATT and SNEGSKA (reference sequence). V was trimmed by 3 bases and J by 3 bases, leaving 9 bases between them. In DNA form, the CDR3 reads TGCAGTGCTAGGCCGGATCCCAATCAGCCCCAGCATTTT. Amino acid sequence: CSARPDPNQPQHF.

This clonotype has a count of ten or more. The chain has TRBV20-1 and TRBJ2-1; D is ambiguous. V lost 7 bases and J lost 0, with 10 bases in between. This CDR3 is built from 13 residues. CDR1 and CDR2 (germline): DFQATT, SNEGSKA (reference sequence). DNA for the CDR3: TGCAGTGAGAGAGGAAGCTCCTACAATGAGCAGTTCTTC. This codes for CSERGSSYNEQFF.

The chain recombines TRBV10-3 with TRBJ2-3; TRBD2 matches at 14 bases. Trimming took 5 bases from V and 7 from J; bases not matched to a gene: 8. The CDR3 is 16 residues long. Looked up from germline, CDR1 is ENHRY and CDR2 is SYGVKD. CDR3 nucleotides: TGTGCCATCAGTCCAAGACTAGCGGGAGGGGAAAATACGCAGTATTTT. Amino acids: CAISPRLAGGENTQYF.

The chain recombines TRBV11-2 with TRBJ2-1; D not certain. The CDR3 is made up of 18 amino acids. Trimming cost V 8 bases and J 0 bases, with 23 bases left between them. Germline V gives CDR1 SGHAT, CDR2 FQNNGV. In DNA form, the CDR3 reads TGTGCCAGCCTCCTTTCCCCCACCTGGACGAGCTCCTACAATGAGCAGTTCTTC. This encodes CASLLSPTWTSSYNEQFF.

In its sample, this clonotype was seen many times. The chain combines TRBV5-1 with TRBJ2-7, with 8 bases that match TRBD2. The germline V gene encodes CDR1 SGHRS and CDR2 YFSETQ. This CDR3 is built from 14 residues. The junction had 5 bases not matched to a gene; V was cut back by 3 bases and J by 3 bases. CDR3 DNA sequence: TGCGCCAGCAGCTCCGGGACTAGGGACTACGAGCAGTACTTC. It encodes CASSSGTRDYEQYF.

This chain uses TRBV7-3 with TRBJ2-7, with 9 bases lining up with TRBD1. The CDR3 contains 15 residues. In germline, CDR1 is SGHTA, CDR2 FQGTGA. Trimming at V came to 1 base and at J to 1 base, leaving 2 bases not matched to a gene. In DNA form, the CDR3 reads TGTGCCAGCAGCTTAATGGGGACAGGGTCCTACGAGCAGTACTTC. Protein product: CASSLMGTGSYEQYF. Filled out from reference TRBV7-3 and TRBJ2-7, the complete variable domain reads GAGVSQTPSNKVTEKGKYVELRCDPISGHTALYWYRQSLGQGPEFLIYFQGTGAADDSGLPNDRFFAVRPEGSVSTLKIQRTERGDSAVYLCASSLMGTGSYEQYFGPGTRLTVT.

The chain carries TRBV7-9 and TRBJ2-7; D is perhaps TRBD1 (5 bases). V was pared by 7 bases and J by 2 bases, with 18 bases between. Germline CDR1 is SEHNR and CDR2 is FQNEAQ (reference sequence). The CDR3 has 15 residues. As DNA, the CDR3 is TGTGCCAGCACCCCAGGGCCCGTGAACACCTACGAGCAGTACTTC. It specifies CASTPGPVNTYEQYF.

This clonotype has just a few counts. CDR3 sequence reads: CSVEWRQGRDTQYF. DNA of the CDR3: TGCAGCGTTGAATGGCGGCAGGGGCGAGATACGCAGTATTTT. V usage is TRBV29-1 and J usage is TRBJ2-3; tentatively, D is TRBD1 (6 bases). Germline loops: CDR1 SQVTM, CDR2 ANQGSEA. The CDR3 spans 14 residues. V was clipped by 2 bases and J by 5 bases, with 14 bases between them.

This clonotype appeared a few times. The chain is built from TRBV27 and TRBJ1-5; TRBD1 is a possible D gene (5 bases). Trimming cost V 2 bases and J 2 bases, with 10 bases left between them. CDR1 and CDR2 from the germline V gene are MNHEY and SMNVEV (reference sequence). The CDR3 sequence is 15 residues long. The CDR3 loop reads CASSLVGQGNQPQHF. CDR3 DNA: TGTGCCAGCAGTTTAGTGGGGCAGGGCAATCAGCCCCAGCATTTT.

This clonotype was seen once. This chain joins TRBV27 and TRBJ2-5; D gene ambiguous. The CDR3 runs 11 residues. Germline lookup yields CDR1 MNHEY and CDR2 SMNVEV (reference sequence). Trimming left V 3 bases short and J 8 bases short, with 7 bases between. CDR3 DNA sequence: TGTGCCAGCAGTTTGGGCCCTACCCAGTACTTC. This gives the protein CASSLGPTQYF.

The chain employs TRBV19 and TRBJ2-3, with D unresolved. V shed 3 bases and J shed 0 bases, with 10 bases lying between them. Germline lookup yields CDR1 LNHDA and CDR2 SQIVND (reference sequence). This CDR3 is built from 15 residues. The CDR3 region is CASSMVAASTDTQYF. For the CDR3, the DNA is TGTGCCAGTAGTATGGTAGCAGCTAGCACAGATACGCAGTATTTT.

In this sample, this clonotype turned up a few times. CDR3 DNA: TGTGCCAGCAGTTTAGGTCTAGCGGAGAAGGGTGAGCAGTTCTTC. Protein product: CASSLGLAEKGEQFF. The rearrangement uses TRBV12-3 or TRBV12-4 and TRBJ2-1; 7 positions match TRBD2. The J segment lost 9 bases and the V segment lost 1 base, leaving 9 bases of the junction unmatched. This CDR3 has 15 residues.